Detailed here is one T cell receptor beta chain. This clone has only one observation. Its antigen specificity is not known. Per-base qualities were not stored, and no clone one base away is much larger. Based on the germline V gene, the CDR1 and CDR2 sequences are SGHAT and FQNNGV. V is pared back by 1 base and J by 6 bases, with 9 bases lying between the germline termini. CDR3 length: 13 amino acids, cysteine to phenylalanine. Just the 39-base CDR3 DNA is kept, in frame starting at base 1. The label giving this sample's time point can be read as: week 47, end of study. Each vaccine dose, consisting of 300 ug of a 20-mer mutant IDH1 peptide in Montanide, was administered subcutaneously with topical imiquimod. Across visits V03 through V10, patients got a total of eight vaccinations, given in weeks 1, 3, 5, 7, 11, 15, 19 and 23. Donors had newly diagnosed WHO grade 3 or 4 IDH1-mutant astrocytomas with loss of nuclear ATRX. The samples were drawn from NOA16, a multicentre, single-arm, open-label phase I trial in Germany that tested a mutant IDH1 peptide vaccine in humans for the first time. Genomic DNA for TCRB sequencing was extracted from EDTA blood using the DNeasy Blood and Tissue Kit.

This sample stems from a study of a mutant IDH1 vaccine in newly diagnosed glioma listed by TCRdb under 2021. About the study as a whole: In the chemotherapy-containing groups, vaccination started alongside temozolomide cycles, whereas in patients who had radiotherapy alone it started 4-6 weeks after radiotherapy. Prior to enrollment, patients had been given standard therapy consisting of radiotherapy alone, temozolomide alone, or radiochemotherapy with temozolomide, with the combination given to most patients. For exploratory analyses, approximately 23 treated patients had longitudinal TCRB deep sequencing done wherever samples were available. Peripheral blood was collected at six visits: V03 (baseline), V05, V07, V10, V12 and V13. Visit V12 was the week-35 safety follow-up and visit V13 was the week-47 end of study. Of the approximately 35 treated patients, 62.5% were male and roughly 38% were female, and a mean age of 40.4 years was recorded.

Overall study outcomes, separate from this receptor: It was noted by the authors that analyses of patient blood samples could not be reproduced owing to sample limitations. Availability determined which PBMC samples were chosen for TCRB deep sequencing. Pseudoprogression seemed to be unrelated to changes in the top peripheral T cell clonotypes found by TCRB sequencing. Immune responses induced by the vaccine were seen in 93.3% of patients across multiple MHC alleles.

The library was obtained by the immunoSEQ multiplex PCR assay. Following the manufacturer's protocol, the hsTCRB Kit was used to amplify rearranged TCR beta chain sequences. TCRB libraries were sequenced on an Illumina MiSeq. From the authors' description of their analysis: The kit vendor's proprietary platform handled demultiplexing, trimming and gene mapping. What TCRdb holds here is the immuneACCESS table cut down to in-frame rearrangements. Part of the clones is not present; checked against another copy, under half of the missing clones reflect an unresolved V gene, and the others are unexplained. That table is the source of V, J and clone size, and D and trimming were worked out from the DNA. The sample contains about 94,000 clones, nearly 90% of them found a single time. 0.7% to 0.95% of the sample comes from the top ten.

The rearranged chain carries TRBV11-2 and TRBJ1-2, with the D gene not confidently named. The TCR originated in a woman aged 45-65 years with glioma. Sequencing was performed on PBMCs, taken from a glioma patient whose treatment included an IDH1 peptide vaccine. The nucleotide sequence is given as TGTGCCAGCAGCTTAGTCCGCGTGGATGGCTACACCTTC. The resulting protein is CASSLVRVDGYTF.